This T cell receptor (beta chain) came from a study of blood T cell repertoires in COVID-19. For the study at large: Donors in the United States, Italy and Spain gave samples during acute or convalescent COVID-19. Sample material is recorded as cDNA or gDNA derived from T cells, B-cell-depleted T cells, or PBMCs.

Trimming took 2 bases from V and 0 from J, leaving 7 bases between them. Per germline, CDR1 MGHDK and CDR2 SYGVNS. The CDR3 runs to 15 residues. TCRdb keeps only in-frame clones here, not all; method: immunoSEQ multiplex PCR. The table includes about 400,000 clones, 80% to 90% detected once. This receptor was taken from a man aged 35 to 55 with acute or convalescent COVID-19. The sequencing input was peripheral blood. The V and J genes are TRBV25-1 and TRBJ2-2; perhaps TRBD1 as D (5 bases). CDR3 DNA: TGTGCCAGCAGTGAAGGGGCCCCGAACACCGGGGAGCTGTTTTTT. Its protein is CASSEGAPNTGELFF.